The clone carrying this T cell receptor beta chain occurred many times. The data are from a study of regulatory T cells in long-lasting Graves disease. Arm-PCR of CDR3 regions with iRepertoire HTBI primers generated TCR beta libraries. Each CDR3 protein gets one entry after TCRdb re-called the multiplex PCR reads with MiXCR. The sample consists of hundreds of thousands of distinct CDR3 sequences, approximately 16% of them appearing once. The trim removed 6 bases at V and 7 bases at J, leaving 7 bases unmatched. Germline CDR1 is SGHAT and CDR2 is FQNNGV. This CDR3 has 13 residues. Time point noted: newly diagnosed GD, antithyroid drugs for less than 3 months. Construction of the TCR library relied on RNA isolated from PBMCs. The authors drew patients from an endocrinology department in Xi'an, China. The EDTA tubes were filled with approximately 10 milliliters of drawn peripheral blood. These sequences were also reported in another study, on T cells in Graves' hyperthyroidism and ophthalmopathy. In that study: Blood also held most thyroid clonotypes expanded beyond 0.001.

Sequenced here: peripheral blood mononuclear cells (PBMCs), sampled at new diagnosis, from a patient treated with antithyroid drugs. The chain carries TRBV11-2 and TRBJ1-1; 8 bases map to TRBD1. The sequence derives from a woman between 40 and 65 years old with Graves disease. CDR3 bases: TGTGCCAGCAGTCGACACAGGGGGTTTGAAGCTTTCTTT. It codes for CASSRHRGFEAFF.